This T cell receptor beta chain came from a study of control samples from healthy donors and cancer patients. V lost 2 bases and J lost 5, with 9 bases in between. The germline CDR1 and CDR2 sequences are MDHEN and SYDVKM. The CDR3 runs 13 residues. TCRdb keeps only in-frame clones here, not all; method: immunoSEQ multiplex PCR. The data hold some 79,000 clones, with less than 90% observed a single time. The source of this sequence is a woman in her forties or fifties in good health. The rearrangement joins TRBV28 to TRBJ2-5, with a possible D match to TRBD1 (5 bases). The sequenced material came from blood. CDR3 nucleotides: TGTGCCAGCAGTTTAAGGGGCAGTGAGACCCAGTACTTC. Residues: CASSLRGSETQYF. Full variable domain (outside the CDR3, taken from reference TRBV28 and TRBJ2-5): DVKVTQSSRYLVKRTGEKVFLECVQDMDHENMFWYRQDPGLGLRLIYFSYDVKMKEKGDIPEGYSVSREKKERFSLILESASTNQTSMYLCASSLRGSETQYFGPGTRLLVL.